This entry is about one T cell receptor (beta chain). These data are taken from a study of T cell changes during pregnancy in multiple sclerosis. This CDR3 spans 16 amino acids. Trimming removed 0 bases from V and 3 bases from J; junction bases left unmatched: 5. CDR1 SGHDT and CDR2 YYEEEE come from the germline V gene. Profiled with immunoSEQ multiplex PCR; TCRdb holds only in-frame clones, not every one. The repertoire holds 71,000 or so clones, with more than 90% as singletons. Sample: peripheral blood, taken in the third trimester of pregnancy. The source is a female donor with multiple sclerosis, enrolled in a pregnancy study. The chain uses TRBV5-6 and TRBJ1-1; 10 bases are a match to TRBD1. The CDR3 reads CASSLGQGAPDTEAFF. CDR3 nucleotide sequence: TGTGCCAGCAGCTTGGGACAGGGGGCGCCTGACACTGAAGCTTTCTTT. Combining the CDR3 with reference TRBV5-6 and TRBJ1-1 gives the whole variable domain DAGVTQSPTHLIKTRGQQVTLRCSPKSGHDTVSWYQQALGQGPQFIFQYYEEEERQRGNFPDRFSGHQFPNYSSELNVNALLLGDSALYLCASSLGQGAPDTEAFFGQGTRLTVV.